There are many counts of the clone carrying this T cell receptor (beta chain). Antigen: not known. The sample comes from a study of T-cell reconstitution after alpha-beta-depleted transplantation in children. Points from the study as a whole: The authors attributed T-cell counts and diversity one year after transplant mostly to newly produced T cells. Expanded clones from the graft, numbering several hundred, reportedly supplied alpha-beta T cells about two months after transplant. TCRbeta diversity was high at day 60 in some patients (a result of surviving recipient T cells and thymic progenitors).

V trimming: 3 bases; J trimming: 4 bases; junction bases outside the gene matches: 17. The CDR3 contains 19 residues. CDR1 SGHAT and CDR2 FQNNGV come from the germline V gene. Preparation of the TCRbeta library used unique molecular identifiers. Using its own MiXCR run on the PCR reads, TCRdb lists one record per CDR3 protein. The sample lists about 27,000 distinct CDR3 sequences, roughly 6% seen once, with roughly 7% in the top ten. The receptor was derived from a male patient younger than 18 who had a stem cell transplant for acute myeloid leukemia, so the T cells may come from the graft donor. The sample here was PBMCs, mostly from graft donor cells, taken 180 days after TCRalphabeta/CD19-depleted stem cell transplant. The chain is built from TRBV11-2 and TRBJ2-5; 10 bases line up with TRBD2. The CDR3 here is CASSFSRSRSGRARETQYF. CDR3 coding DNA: TGTGCCAGCAGCTTTTCTCGTTCTCGAAGCGGGAGGGCCCGAGAGACCCAGTACTTC.